This T cell receptor beta chain was sequenced during a study of blood T cell repertoires in COVID-19. Study details: The United States, Italy and Spain supplied acute and convalescent COVID-19 samples. PBMCs, B-cell-depleted T cells, or T cells provided the cDNA or gDNA that made up the material.

Germline lookup yields CDR1 KGHDR and CDR2 SFDVKD. The junction had 4 bases not matched to a gene; V was cut back by 3 bases and J by 6 bases. The CDR3 is made up of 14 amino acids. As handled by the study authors: Estimation of nucleated cell counts was performed using reference gene primer amplification. TCRdb's table, derived via immunoSEQ multiplex PCR, lists solely in-frame clones and lacks some. D and trimming come from the DNA, and the V and J calls and clone size come from that table. The sample lists around 370,000 clones, about 90% seen once, with roughly 6.8% in the top ten. The chain employs TRBV24-1 and TRBJ1-2, with 9 bases identical to TRBD1. The sequence was collected from a man aged 18 to 29 with active or convalescent COVID-19. Sequencing was done on a sample of peripheral blood. As DNA, the CDR3 is TGTGCCACCAGTGATCCGGGACAGGGAGATGGCTACACCTTC. Residues: CATSDPGQGDGYTF.